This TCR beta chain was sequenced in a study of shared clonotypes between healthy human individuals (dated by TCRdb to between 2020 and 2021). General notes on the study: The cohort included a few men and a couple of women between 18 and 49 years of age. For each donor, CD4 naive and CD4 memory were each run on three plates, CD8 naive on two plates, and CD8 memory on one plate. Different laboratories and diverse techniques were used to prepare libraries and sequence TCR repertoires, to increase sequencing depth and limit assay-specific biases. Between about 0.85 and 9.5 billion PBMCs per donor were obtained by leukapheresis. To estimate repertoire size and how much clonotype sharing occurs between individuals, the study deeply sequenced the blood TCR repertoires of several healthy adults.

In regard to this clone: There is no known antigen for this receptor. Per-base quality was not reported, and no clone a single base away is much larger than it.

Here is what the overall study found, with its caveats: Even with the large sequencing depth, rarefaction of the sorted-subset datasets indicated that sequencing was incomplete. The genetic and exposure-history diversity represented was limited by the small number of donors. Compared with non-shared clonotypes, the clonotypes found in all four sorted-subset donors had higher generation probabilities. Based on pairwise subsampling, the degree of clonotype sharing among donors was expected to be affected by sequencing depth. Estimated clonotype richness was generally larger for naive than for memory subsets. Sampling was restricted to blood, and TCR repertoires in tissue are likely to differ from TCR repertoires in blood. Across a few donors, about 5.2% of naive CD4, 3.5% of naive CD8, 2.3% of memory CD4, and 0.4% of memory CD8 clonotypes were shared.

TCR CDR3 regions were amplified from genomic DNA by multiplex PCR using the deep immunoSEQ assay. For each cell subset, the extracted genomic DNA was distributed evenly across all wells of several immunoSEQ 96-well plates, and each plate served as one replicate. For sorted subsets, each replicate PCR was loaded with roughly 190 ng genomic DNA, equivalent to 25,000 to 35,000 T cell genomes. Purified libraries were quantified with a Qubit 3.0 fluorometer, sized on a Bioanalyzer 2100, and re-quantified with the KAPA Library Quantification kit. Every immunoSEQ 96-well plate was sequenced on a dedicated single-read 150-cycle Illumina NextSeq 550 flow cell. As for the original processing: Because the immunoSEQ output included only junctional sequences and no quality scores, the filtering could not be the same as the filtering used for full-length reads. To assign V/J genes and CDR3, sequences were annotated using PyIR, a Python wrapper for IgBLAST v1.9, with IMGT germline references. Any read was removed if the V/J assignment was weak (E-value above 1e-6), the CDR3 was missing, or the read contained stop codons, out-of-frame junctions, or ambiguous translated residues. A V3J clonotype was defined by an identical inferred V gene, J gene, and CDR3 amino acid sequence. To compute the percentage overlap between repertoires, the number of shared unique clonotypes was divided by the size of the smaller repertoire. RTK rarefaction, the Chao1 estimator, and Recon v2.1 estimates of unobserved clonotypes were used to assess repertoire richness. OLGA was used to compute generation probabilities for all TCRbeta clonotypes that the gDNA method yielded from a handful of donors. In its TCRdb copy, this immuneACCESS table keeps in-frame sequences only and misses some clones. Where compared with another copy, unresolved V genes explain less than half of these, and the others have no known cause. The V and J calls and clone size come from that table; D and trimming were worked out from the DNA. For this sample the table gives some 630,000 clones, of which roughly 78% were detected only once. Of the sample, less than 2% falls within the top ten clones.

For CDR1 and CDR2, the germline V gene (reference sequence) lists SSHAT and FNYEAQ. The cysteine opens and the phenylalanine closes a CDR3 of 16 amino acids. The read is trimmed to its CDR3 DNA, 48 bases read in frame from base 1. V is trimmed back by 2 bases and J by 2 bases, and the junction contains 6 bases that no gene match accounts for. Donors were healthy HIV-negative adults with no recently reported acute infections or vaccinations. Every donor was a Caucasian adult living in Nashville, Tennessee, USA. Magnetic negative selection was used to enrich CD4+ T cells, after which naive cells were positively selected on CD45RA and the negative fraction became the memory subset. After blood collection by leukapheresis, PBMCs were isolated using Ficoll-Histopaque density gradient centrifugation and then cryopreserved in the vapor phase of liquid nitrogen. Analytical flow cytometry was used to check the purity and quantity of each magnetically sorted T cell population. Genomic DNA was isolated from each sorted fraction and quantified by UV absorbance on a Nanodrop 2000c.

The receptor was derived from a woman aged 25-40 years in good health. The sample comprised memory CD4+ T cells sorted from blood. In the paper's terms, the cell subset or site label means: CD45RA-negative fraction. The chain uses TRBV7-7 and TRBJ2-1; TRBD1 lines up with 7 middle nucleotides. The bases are TGTGCCAGCAGCTTATCACGGGACAGTACCTACAATGAGCAGTTCTTC. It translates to CASSLSRDSTYNEQFF. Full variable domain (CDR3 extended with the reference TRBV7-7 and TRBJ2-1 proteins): GAGVSQSPRYKVTKRGQDVTLRCDPISSHATLYWYQQALGQGPEFLTYFNYEAQPDKSGLPSDRFSAERPEGSISTLTIQRTEQRDSAMYRCASSLSRDSTYNEQFFGPGTRLTVL.